The 22 T cell receptor beta chains reported below all come from one sample, sequenced in a study of cytomegalovirus exposure and HLA in healthy donors (dated 2017 in TCRdb). The receptor library was made with the immunoSEQ multiplex PCR assay. The multiplex PCR relied on a mix of 60 forward primers for TCR Vbeta segments and 13 reverse primers for TCR Jbeta segments. Not all clones reach the TCRdb copy of this immuneACCESS table, which keeps in-frame sequences only. Checked studies attribute under half of the gap to unresolved V genes and leave the rest unexplained. The table for this sample lists some 120,000 clones; about 81% of them were counted only once. The ten biggest clones cover 1.1% of the sample. Sequencing used PBMCs. These receptors came from a woman between 25 and 40 years old in good health and CMV-seronegative.

This clone came up a few times. The chain links TRBV29-1 to TRBJ2-5; TRBD1 is a possible D gene (5 bases). Looked up from germline, CDR1 is SQVTM and CDR2 is ANQGSEA. This CDR3 contains 14 residues. Trimming stripped 6 bases from V and 5 bases from J, with 19 bases between. CDR3 in amino acids: CSVLSQFPGETQYF. CDR3 nucleotide sequence: TGCAGCGTACTGAGCCAGTTTCCAGGGGAGACCCAGTACTTC.

The chain carries TRBV6-1 and TRBJ2-3, with a possible D match to TRBD2 (5 bases). With 1 base removed from V and 4 bases from J, the gap between germline ends came to 12 bases. The germline gives CDR1 MNHNS, CDR2 SASEGT. This CDR3 spans 15 amino acids. The CDR3 reads CASSEVSGSADTQYF. CDR3 bases: TGTGCCAGCAGTGAAGTATCGGGTAGCGCAGATACGCAGTATTTT.

CDR3 bases: TGTGCCAGCAGCTTAGCGGGGAACAATGAGCAGTTCTTC. This gives the protein CASSLAGNNEQFF. The chain is built from TRBV11-2 and TRBJ2-1, with TRBD2 as a possible D gene (5 bases). The CDR3 is 13 residues long. V was shortened by 1 base and J by 5 bases, with 6 bases between the two germline ends. Germline V lookup: CDR1 SGHAT, CDR2 FQNNGV.

J is TRBJ2-3 and V is TRBV13; 10 bases are a match to TRBD2. From germline, CDR1 is PRHDT and CDR2 FYEKMQ (reference sequence). After removal of 1 base from V and 0 bases from J, the junction contained 4 bases not matched to a gene. The CDR3 sequence is 17 residues long. The CDR3 is CASSLDVAGGSTDTQYF. CDR3 nucleotides: TGTGCCAGCAGCTTAGACGTAGCGGGAGGTAGCACAGATACGCAGTATTTT.

The V and J genes are TRBV9 and TRBJ2-3, with TRBD2 matching 8 bases. CDR3 size: 15 residues. After removal of 4 bases from V and 1 base from J, the junction contained 5 bases not matched to a gene. In germline, CDR1 is SGDLS, CDR2 YYNGEE. The CDR3 sequence is CASSLMTSGTDTQYF. CDR3 in DNA: TGTGCCAGCAGCCTTATGACTAGCGGCACAGATACGCAGTATTTT. The full variable domain, in which reference TRBV9 and TRBJ2-3 provide the parts outside the CDR3, is DSGVTQTPKHLITATGQRVTLRCSPRSGDLSVYWYQQSLDQGLQFLIQYYNGEERAKGNILERFSAQQFPDLHSELNLSSLELGDSALYFCASSLMTSGTDTQYFGPGTRLTVL.

The count of this clone is one. The rearrangement uses TRBV10-2 and TRBJ1-3; D remains unclear. CDR3 length equals 14 residues. V was pared by 4 bases and J by 1 base, with 8 bases between. CDR1 WSHSY and CDR2 SAAADI come from the germline V gene. The CDR3 DNA reads TGCGCCAGCAGTGTTTCAGATTCTGGAAACACCATATATTTT. As protein: CASSVSDSGNTIYF.

This chain connects TRBV19 to TRBJ2-7; 9 nucleotides line up with TRBD2. Germline V gene sequence: CDR1 LNHDA, CDR2 SQIVND (reference sequence). The CDR3 covers 15 residues. V was pared by 1 base and J by 4 bases, with 5 bases of the junction left unmatched. Written as DNA, the CDR3 is TGTGCCAGTAGTATAGGGGCGGGAGGGGTTTACGAGCAGTACTTC. This translates into CASSIGAGGVYEQYF.

This clone has only one observation. The V and J genes are TRBV6-6 and TRBJ2-7; D uncertain. CDR1 MNHNY and CDR2 SVGAGI come from the germline V gene (reference sequence). The V end lost 4 bases, the J end lost 4 bases, and 11 bases lay between the germline ends. The CDR3 length is 13 residues. CDR3 coding DNA: TGTGCCAGCAGTTCCGACAAATCGTACGAGCAGTACTTC. Residues: CASSSDKSYEQYF.

The CDR3 reads CASTAGLPDTQYF. CDR3 DNA sequence: TGTGCCAGCACCGCGGGACTACCAGATACGCAGTATTTT. The chain recombines TRBV27 with TRBJ2-3, with 7 bases fitting TRBD2. The germline V gene encodes CDR1 MNHEY and CDR2 SMNVEV (reference sequence). The CDR3 length is 13 residues. V trimming: 7 bases; J trimming: 4 bases; junction bases outside the gene matches: 5.

The chain combines TRBV27 with TRBJ1-2, with 7 nucleotides matching TRBD1. Per the germline V gene, CDR1 is MNHEY and CDR2 is SMNVEV (reference sequence). V shed 6 bases and J 8 bases; nucleotides not matched to a gene: 15. This CDR3 has 15 residues. DNA of the CDR3: TGTGCCAGCAGCCCCCAGACAGGGAGTCGTTTGGGCTACACCTTC. Amino acids: CASSPQTGSRLGYTF.

This clone came up once. This chain links TRBV7-3 with TRBJ1-3; possibly TRBD1 for D (5 bases). CDR1 and CDR2 from the germline V gene are SGHTA and FQGTGA. Trimming removed 5 bases at V and 7 bases at J, with 15 bases between. This CDR3 region has 14 residues. CDR3 DNA: TGTGCCAGCAGCCTAGACAGTTTCTCTAACACCATATATTTT. Its protein is CASSLDSFSNTIYF.

The rearrangement uses TRBV4-1 and TRBJ1-2; 11 positions match TRBD1. Germline V gene sequence: CDR1 MGHRA, CDR2 YSYEKL. V shed 2 bases and J 6 bases; nucleotides not matched to a gene: 2. The CDR3 runs 14 residues. In DNA form, the CDR3 reads TGCGCCAGCAGCCAACCGGGACAGGGGGATGGCTACACCTTC. Amino acid sequence: CASSQPGQGDGYTF.

The CDR3 nucleotides are TGTGCCTGGACGGGACAGAAAAATTCACCCCTCCACTTT. Amino acids: CAWTGQKNSPLHF. The V and J genes are TRBV30 and TRBJ1-6, with 7 bases aligning to TRBD1. Germline trimming cut 4 bases from V and 7 bases from J; bases unmatched to any gene: 4. The CDR3 loop spans 13 amino acids. Germline assignment: CDR1 GTSNPN and CDR2 SVGIG (reference sequence).

The chain combines TRBV18 with TRBJ1-2, with 10 bases lining up with TRBD1. CDR1 and CDR2 from the germline V gene are KGHSH and LQKENI. J gave up 2 bases and V 6 bases, and 3 bases lay outside the gene matches. CDR3 size: 14 residues. The CDR3, as DNA: TGTGCCAGCTCGTTGGGACAGGGGAACTATGGCTACACCTTC. Protein product: CASSLGQGNYGYTF.

The chain is built from TRBV9 and TRBJ1-3; D not certain. Germline values: CDR1 SGDLS, CDR2 YYNGEE. Trimming left V 3 bases short and J 0 bases short, with 10 bases between. This CDR3 region has 15 residues. The CDR3: CASSDHRFSGNTIYF. CDR3 nucleotides: TGTGCCAGCAGCGACCACAGATTCTCTGGAAACACCATATATTTT. The full variable domain, completed using reference TRBV9 and TRBJ1-3, is DSGVTQTPKHLITATGQRVTLRCSPRSGDLSVYWYQQSLDQGLQFLIQYYNGEERAKGNILERFSAQQFPDLHSELNLSSLELGDSALYFCASSDHRFSGNTIYFGEGSWLTVV.

The rearrangement uses TRBV9 and TRBJ2-7; D unclear. CDR1 and CDR2 (germline): SGDLS, YYNGEE. The V gene lost 4 bases and the J gene lost 3 bases, with 8 bases spanning the gap. This CDR3 region has 12 residues. In DNA form, the CDR3 reads TGTGCCAGCAGCCTTTCCTACTACGAGCAGTACTTC. Translating it yields CASSLSYYEQYF. The entire variable domain, with the rest obtained from reference TRBV9 and TRBJ2-7, is as follows: DSGVTQTPKHLITATGQRVTLRCSPRSGDLSVYWYQQSLDQGLQFLIQYYNGEERAKGNILERFSAQQFPDLHSELNLSSLELGDSALYFCASSLSYYEQYFGPGTRLTVT.

The rearrangement uses TRBV21-1 and TRBJ2-5; the table names TRBD1, a call not compared with the DNA. TRBV21-1 is a pseudogene segment. The CDR3 has 16 amino acids. The CDR3 DNA is TGTGCCACTCCCCTTAACCTGGACAGCTCCCAAGAGACCCAGTACTTC. It specifies CATPLNLDSSQETQYF.

The rearrangement links TRBV30 to TRBJ2-1, with D possibly TRBD2 on 5 matching bases. The CDR3 totals 14 residues. V was cut by 2 bases and J by 4 bases, with 12 bases left in between. CDR1 GTSNPN and CDR2 SVGIG come from the germline V gene (reference sequence). The CDR3 protein is CAWSIGAGYNEQFF. CDR3 sequence (DNA): TGTGCCTGGAGTATTGGTGCGGGTTACAATGAGCAGTTCTTC.

The CDR3 region is CASSPGQGAAYGYTF. The CDR3 DNA reads as TGTGCCAGCTCACCGGGACAGGGGGCTGCTTATGGCTACACCTTC. The chain combines TRBV18 with TRBJ1-2; 12 nucleotides line up with TRBD1. This CDR3 region has 15 residues. V lost 3 bases and J lost 5; bases outside the gene matches: 4. CDR1 is KGHSH, CDR2 LQKENI, per germline.

This clone appeared once. The rearrangement joins TRBV4-1 to TRBJ2-2, with 8 bases fitting TRBD2. CDR1 is MGHRA, CDR2 YSYEKL, per germline. The ends lost 3 bases at V and 2 bases at J; junction bases unmatched: 8. The length of the CDR3 is 17 residues. The CDR3 loop is CASSHTGLAVNTGELFF. The CDR3 DNA sequence: TGCGCCAGCAGCCACACTGGACTAGCCGTTAACACCGGGGAGCTGTTTTTT.

V gene TRBV7-8 combines with J gene TRBJ2-7; the match to TRBD1 covers 11 bases. Trimming took 10 bases from V and 2 from J; bases not matched to a gene: 7. The CDR3 consists of 14 residues. CDR1 is SGHVS and CDR2 is FQNEAQ in the germline V gene. The CDR3 reads CAILPGQGAYEQYF. CDR3 coding DNA: TGTGCCATCCTACCGGGACAGGGGGCCTACGAGCAGTACTTC.

This clone was recorded once. The chain links TRBV2 to TRBJ1-2, with a tentative D call TRBD1 (5 bases). Trimming took off 6 bases at V and 5 bases at J, with 13 bases between the two ends. This CDR3 contains 13 residues. The germline V gene encodes CDR1 SNHLY and CDR2 FYNNEI. CDR3 nucleotide sequence: TGTGCCAGCAGCAGGGCTCGCGAGTATGGCTACACCTTC. It codes for CASSRAREYGYTF. Together with reference TRBV2 and TRBJ1-2, the CDR3 gives the full variable domain: EPEVTQTPSHQVTQMGQEVILRCVPISNHLYFYWYRQILGQKVEFLVSFYNNEISEKSEIFDDQFSVERPDGSNFTLKIRSTKLEDSAMYFCASSRAREYGYTFGSGTRLTVV.